Below are 19 T cell receptor beta chains sequenced from a single sample in a study of shared clonotypes between healthy human individuals. The repertoire was sequenced with immunoSEQ multiplex PCR; TCRdb's copy has only in-frame clones and lacks some. The sample records 2 million to 2.5 million clones, approximately 96% being singletons. Sample: naive CD4+ T cells sorted from blood. Sample subset: CD45RA+ positively selected. The receptor set was obtained from a man younger than 35 in good health.

The J gene is TRBJ1-4, the V gene TRBV25-1; no firm D call. Trimming shortened V by 1 base and J by 7 bases, and 7 bases separated the two germline ends. The germline CDR1 and CDR2 sequences are MGHDK and SYGVNS. The CDR3 length is 13 residues. This CDR3 reads CASSESASEKLFF. The DNA of the CDR3 is TGTGCCAGCAGTGAATCGGCCAGTGAAAAACTGTTTTTT.

J is TRBJ2-1 and V is TRBV25-1; the D gene is possibly TRBD2 (6 bases). The CDR3 is 14 amino acids. The V gene lost 3 bases and the J gene lost 8 bases, with 14 bases spanning the gap. Germline-derived CDR1 and CDR2 are MGHDK and SYGVNS. The DNA for the CDR3 is TGTGCCAGCAGTGACCTAGCGCCTTTTCATGAGCAGTTCTTC. Its translation: CASSDLAPFHEQFF.

The V call is TRBV10-3, the J call TRBJ2-7; 16 positions agree with TRBD2. This CDR3 region has 18 residues. Germline V gives CDR1 ENHRY, CDR2 SYGVKD. Trimming removed 4 bases from V and 2 bases from J; junction bases left unmatched: 8. As DNA, the CDR3 is TGTGCCATCAGTGGCGGGACTAGCGGGGGGGGACCGGCCTACGAGCAGTACTTC. Translation gives CAISGGTSGGGPAYEQYF.

J is TRBJ2-7 and V is TRBV19; D unresolved. CDR3 length: 13 amino acids. From germline, CDR1 is LNHDA and CDR2 SQIVND (reference sequence). The ends were cut back, 7 bases at V and 0 bases at J, with 10 bases in the middle. The CDR3 region is CASKKADSYEQYF. CDR3 DNA: TGTGCCAGTAAGAAGGCAGACTCCTACGAGCAGTACTTC.

A note on this clone: The sample has other DNA sequences that encode this CDR3 too. The rearrangement links TRBV30 to TRBJ1-4, with D tentatively TRBD1 (5 bases). This CDR3 is built from 13 residues. V lost 3 bases, J lost 5 bases, and 10 bases lay in between. Germline CDR1 GTSNPN, CDR2 SVGIG (reference sequence). CDR3 loop: CAWRGTANEKLFF. The CDR3 region has the DNA TGTGCCTGGAGGGGGACGGCAAATGAAAAACTGTTTTTT.

The chain links TRBV12-5 to TRBJ2-2; 7 bases line up with TRBD1. Germline V gives CDR1 LGHNT, CDR2 FRNRAP. The CDR3 is made up of 13 amino acids. The trim removed 3 bases at V and 9 bases at J, leaving 4 bases unmatched. The CDR3 reads CASGFTTGRELFF. The CDR3 DNA reads as TGTGCTAGTGGTTTTACGACAGGGCGGGAGCTGTTTTTT.

This chain joins TRBV28 and TRBJ1-3; 10 nucleotides align to TRBD1. Germline assignment: CDR1 MDHEN and CDR2 SYDVKM. The CDR3 runs to 16 residues. The V and J ends lost 5 bases and 3 bases, in that order; junction bases with no gene match: 7. Here the CDR3 reads CASSIRQGAGGNTIYF. Here the CDR3 DNA reads TGTGCCAGCAGTATCCGACAGGGGGCAGGTGGAAACACCATATATTTT.

V gene TRBV7-9 combines with J gene TRBJ2-1, with 7 bases lining up with TRBD2. From germline, CDR1 is SEHNR and CDR2 FQNEAQ (reference sequence). V trimming: 5 bases; J trimming: 5 bases; junction bases outside the gene matches: 12. The CDR3 is 16 amino acids. The CDR3 loop reads CASSQARRGMDNEQFF. In DNA form, the CDR3 reads TGTGCCAGCAGCCAGGCCCGGCGGGGGATGGACAATGAGCAGTTCTTC. Full variable domain (missing parts from reference TRBV7-9 and TRBJ2-1): DTGVSQNPRHKITKRGQNVTFRCDPISEHNRLYWYRQTLGQGPEFLTYFQNEAQLEKSRLLSDRFSAERPKGSFSTLEIQRTEQGDSAMYLCASSQARRGMDNEQFFGPGTRLTVL.

This rearrangement joins TRBV28 to TRBJ1-6; no clear D. Germline-derived CDR1 and CDR2 are MDHEN and SYDVKM. Deletions cut 2 bases from V and 9 bases from J, with 17 bases between. The CDR3 sequence is 16 residues long. Here the CDR3 reads CASSLTGPRRVSPLHF. The CDR3 bases are TGTGCCAGCAGTTTAACCGGGCCGCGGCGGGTTTCACCCCTCCACTTT.

The chain joins TRBV4-1 to TRBJ2-2; D is unresolved. V lost 0 bases and J lost 2, with 13 bases in between. The CDR3 loop spans 17 amino acids. The germline V gene has CDR1 MGHRA and CDR2 YSYEKL. The CDR3 sequence: CASSQDEVESNTGELFF. The DNA for the CDR3 is TGCGCCAGCAGCCAAGATGAGGTTGAATCTAACACCGGGGAGCTGTTTTTT.

The rearrangement uses TRBV28 and TRBJ2-6, with D unresolved. Germline V gene lookup returns CDR1 MDHEN and CDR2 SYDVKM. Trimming removed 4 bases at V and 1 base at J, with 14 bases between. The CDR3 loop spans 17 amino acids. The CDR3: CASSSASTASGANVLTF. CDR3 sequence (DNA): TGTGCCAGCAGTTCCGCCTCGACTGCATCTGGGGCCAACGTCCTGACTTTC.

A single count supports this clone. The chain has TRBV10-2 and TRBJ1-5; tentative D call: TRBD1 (5 bases). This CDR3 is built from 15 residues. V was shortened by 7 bases and J by 1 base, with 14 bases between the two germline ends. Germline V gene lookup returns CDR1 WSHSY and CDR2 SAAADI. CDR3 bases: TGCGCCAGCACCCCAAACGGGGGGAGCAATCAGCCCCAGCATTTT. Protein: CASTPNGGSNQPQHF.

This clone was seen only once. V is TRBV2 and J is TRBJ2-7; D assignment may be TRBD1 or TRBD2 (5 bases each). The CDR3 consists of 13 residues. Looked up from germline, CDR1 is SNHLY and CDR2 is FYNNEI. The ends were cut back, 5 bases at V and 6 bases at J, with 14 bases in the middle. Here the CDR3 reads CASSTGGTLEQYF. The CDR3 bases are TGTGCCAGCAGTACTGGTGGGACCCTCGAGCAGTACTTC. Combining the CDR3 with reference TRBV2 and TRBJ2-7 gives the whole variable domain EPEVTQTPSHQVTQMGQEVILRCVPISNHLYFYWYRQILGQKVEFLVSFYNNEISEKSEIFDDQFSVERPDGSNFTLKIRSTKLEDSAMYFCASSTGGTLEQYFGPGTRLTVT.

Turning to this clone: This sample also contains other DNA sequences that code for the same CDR3. The gene calls are TRBV5-4 and TRBJ2-7; 12 bases map to TRBD2. The CDR3 runs to 15 residues. The ends lost 3 bases at V and 1 base at J; junction bases unmatched: 2. CDR1 and CDR2 from the germline V gene are SGHNT and YYREEE (reference sequence). The CDR3 protein is CASSSGTSGSYEQYF. In DNA form, the CDR3 reads TGTGCCAGCAGCTCGGGGACTAGCGGGTCCTACGAGCAGTACTTC.

The chain joins TRBV4-2 to TRBJ2-7; 7 positions agree with TRBD2. The CDR3 runs to 13 residues. With 2 bases clipped from V and 5 bases from J, the junction kept 3 bases outside the gene matches. Per the germline V gene, CDR1 is LGHNA and CDR2 is YNFKEQ. The DNA for the CDR3 is TGTGCCAGCAGCCAAACTAGCGACGACGAGCAGTACTTC. Translating gives CASSQTSDDEQYF.

CDR3 region: CASSMMTGTETQYF. The DNA of the CDR3 is TGTGCCAGTAGTATGATGACAGGGACAGAGACCCAGTACTTC. This rearrangement joins TRBV19 to TRBJ2-5, with TRBD1 matching 7 bases. Germline assignment: CDR1 LNHDA and CDR2 SQIVND (reference sequence). This CDR3 has 14 amino acids. V gave up 3 bases and J gave up 4 bases; unmatched junction bases: 5.

This sequence joins TRBV28 and TRBJ1-1, with D uncertain. There are 13 residues in the CDR3. Trimming removed 6 bases at V and 1 base at J, with 9 bases between. Germline-derived CDR1 and CDR2 are MDHEN and SYDVKM. The CDR3 nucleotides are TGTGCCAGCAGCCCAGTTTCGAACACTGAAGCTTTCTTT. Its translation is CASSPVSNTEAFF.

The J gene is TRBJ2-7, the V gene TRBV5-1; 8 bases are shared with TRBD2. Germline assignment: CDR1 SGHRS and CDR2 YFSETQ. The CDR3 runs to 16 residues. The V segment lost 5 bases and the J segment 3 bases; nucleotides outside the gene matches: 13. In DNA, the CDR3 is TGCGCCAGCAGTCCCGGGAGGGTAGAGGGGAGCTACGAGCAGTACTTC. Its translation: CASSPGRVEGSYEQYF.

The chain joins TRBV7-2 to TRBJ2-7, with TRBD1 identical over 11 bases. Trimming at V came to 4 bases and at J to 6 bases, leaving 8 bases not matched to a gene. Germline V gene lookup returns CDR1 SGHTA and CDR2 FQGNSA. This CDR3 has 15 residues. The CDR3 spells CASSSDGTGGTEQYF. CDR3 DNA: TGTGCCAGCAGCTCGGATGGGACAGGGGGAACCGAGCAGTACTTC.